A selection of T cell receptor beta chains follows, all from one sample in a study of blood T cell repertoires in COVID-19. Measured with immunoSEQ multiplex PCR; TCRdb has only the in-frame clones, and not every one. The data show around 280,000 clones, with around 90% seen just once and roughly 1.3% held by the top ten. Material: peripheral blood. Receptors originate from a man between 65 and 85 years old with acute or convalescent COVID-19. CDR3s include the opening cysteine and the closing phenylalanine or tryptophan. The D gene is left open where the match is weak. A row's size may be missing; if present it is once, few, many or a size class.

D gene	clone size	J gene	V gene	CDR3 DNA	CDR3 protein
TRBD1	.	TRBJ1-2	TRBV6-5	TGTGCCAGCTTGGGGACAGGGTTCCCTAACTATGGCTACACCTTC	CASLGTGFPNYGYTF
TRBD2	.	TRBJ2-1	TRBV27	TGTGCCAGCAGCCTAAAGGGACTAGCGGGGGGTTTCTCCTACAATGAGCAGTTCTTC	CASSLKGLAGGFSYNEQFF
.	.	TRBJ2-5	TRBV2	TGTGCCAGCAGTGTTACGGGAGAGACCCAGTACTTC	CASSVTGETQYF
.	.	TRBJ1-1	TRBV6-2/TRBV6-3	TGTGCCAGCAGTTACTCCGGACAGATGGTGGGGACTGAAGCTTTCTTT	CASSYSGQMVGTEAFF
.	.	TRBJ1-6	TRBV28	TGTGCCAGCAGCCCCGGAGGAGGAGATTCACCCCTCCACTTT	CASSPGGGDSPLHF
.	.	TRBJ1-1	TRBV14	TGTGCCAGCAGCCAAGATGGGGGGTACACTGAAGCTTTCTTT	CASSQDGGYTEAFF
.	.	TRBJ2-5	TRBV7-8	TGTGCCAGCAGCTCTGCGGGACAGCACCAAGAGACCCAGTACTTC	CASSSAGQHQETQYF
.	.	TRBJ1-1	TRBV9	TGTGCCAGCAGCGTAGCTCGGGGGAGTGAAGCTTTCTTT	CASSVARGSEAFF
.	.	TRBJ2-3	TRBV19	TGTGCCAGTATCGGGGGTCCACCCACAGATACGCAGTATTTT	CASIGGPPTDTQYF
.	.	TRBJ1-2	TRBV19	TGTGCCAGTAGTATGATAGACAGAAATACTGGCTACACCTTC	CASSMIDRNTGYTF
.	few	TRBJ1-5	TRBV27	TGTGCCAGCAGGCCGACAGGACTCAATCAGCCCCAGCATTTT	CASRPTGLNQPQHF
.	.	TRBJ2-1	TRBV18	TGTGCCAGCTCACCACCTAGTGAGAATGAGCAGTTCTTC	CASSPPSENEQFF
.	.	TRBJ2-5	TRBV20-1	TGCAGTGCTAGCGGGGAGACCCAGTACTTC	CSASGETQYF
TRBD1	.	TRBJ2-7	TRBV30	TGTGCCTGGAAAAGATACCGGGACAGTGCCTACGAGCAGTACTTC	CAWKRYRDSAYEQYF
.	once	TRBJ1-2	TRBV19	TGTGCCAGTAACCATCCGGGGGGATTAAACTATGGCTACACCTTC	CASNHPGGLNYGYTF
.	.	TRBJ1-2	TRBV9	TGTGCCAGCAGCGTAGGTAGTAGGGCAGGGGTGATGGAGATGGCGGACTATGGCTACACCTTC	CASSVGSRAGVMEMADYGYTF
TRBD1	.	TRBJ1-5	TRBV28	TGTGCCAGCAGTTCAGGACAGGGTGATCAGCCCCAGCATTTT	CASSSGQGDQPQHF
TRBD1	.	TRBJ1-5	TRBV15	TGTGCCACCGCCTTGCGACACGGACAGGGGAACAATCAGCCCCAGCATTTT	CATALRHGQGNNQPQHF
TRBD1	once	TRBJ2-1	TRBV12-3/TRBV12-4	TGTGCCAGCAGTTTACAGGGGGATGAGCAGTTCTTC	CASSLQGDEQFF
.	.	TRBJ1-6	TRBV3-1/TRBV3-2	TGTGCCAGCAGCCAAGATCCTGGCTCACCCCTCCACTTT	CASSQDPGSPLHF
.	.	TRBJ2-1	TRBV21-1	TGTGCCAGCAGCAGGGTAAGCTCGCCGCGGACTAGCGGAACCTACAATGAGCAGTTCTTC	CASSRVSSPRTSGTYNEQFF
.	once	TRBJ1-6	TRBV19	TGTGCCAGTAGTGCCCGGGGGGGCTCCTATAATTCACCCCTCCACTTT	CASSARGGSYNSPLHF